This TCR beta chain came from a study of blood T cell repertoires in COVID-19. Study-level information: Samples taken during acute and convalescent COVID-19 were collected in the United States, Italy and Spain. T cells, B-cell-depleted T cells, or PBMCs provided the cDNA or gDNA that served as material.

In the study's own analysis: Amplified reference gene primers provided the basis for estimating nucleated cell counts. The assay was immunoSEQ multiplex PCR, and TCRdb's table has in-frame clones only and misses some. V, J and clone size are those of that table, while D and trimming were read from the DNA. The table lists 90,000 or so clones, 75% to 90% of them singletons, with under 8% in the top ten. The germline gives CDR1 MNHNS, CDR2 SASEGT. Trimming cost V 1 base and J 7 bases, with 11 bases left between them. The CDR3 length is 14 residues. This rearrangement joins TRBV6-1 to TRBJ1-5, with D possibly being TRBD1 (5 bases). Sequencing was done on a sample of peripheral blood. The sequence was obtained from a man between 60 and 70 years old with acute or convalescent COVID-19. Here the CDR3 reads CASSEVGAPQPQHF. CDR3 nucleotide sequence: TGTGCCAGCAGTGAAGTAGGGGCCCCCCAGCCCCAGCATTTT.